These 23 T cell receptor beta chains were all obtained from the same sample, sequenced in a study of T cell responses to AZD1222 COVID-19 vaccine. TCRdb's copy holds only in-frame clones and misses some; the assay was immunoSEQ multiplex PCR. The sample includes 100,000 or so clones, about 90% of them seen just once. Sequencing used peripheral blood, obtained on day 0 of AZD1222 vaccination. All receptors derive from an adult in good health.

The chain employs TRBV19 and TRBJ1-3; a possible D gene is TRBD1 (5 bases). Germline V gives CDR1 LNHDA, CDR2 SQIVND (reference sequence). V lost 6 bases, J lost 0 bases, and 15 bases lay in between. CDR3 length equals 16 residues. The CDR3 reads CASSPGQGLSGNTIYF. The CDR3 region has the DNA TGTGCCAGTAGCCCAGGGCAGGGCCTCTCTGGAAACACCATATATTTT.

The chain carries TRBV7-9 and TRBJ2-1; 7 positions match TRBD2. CDR3 length: 15 amino acids. Germline V gene lookup returns CDR1 SEHNR and CDR2 FQNEAQ (reference sequence). V gave up 5 bases and J gave up 8 bases; unmatched junction bases: 12. The CDR3 reads CASSREGLLADEQFF. The DNA of the CDR3 is TGTGCCAGCAGCCGAGAGGGACTCCTAGCGGATGAGCAGTTCTTC. Looking up the rest from reference TRBV7-9 and TRBJ2-1 gives the full variable domain: DTGVSQNPRHKITKRGQNVTFRCDPISEHNRLYWYRQTLGQGPEFLTYFQNEAQLEKSRLLSDRFSAERPKGSFSTLEIQRTEQGDSAMYLCASSREGLLADEQFFGPGTRLTVL.

The chain recombines TRBV19 with TRBJ1-1, with 7 bases fitting TRBD1. In germline, CDR1 is LNHDA, CDR2 SQIVND (reference sequence). Trimming removed 4 bases from V and 7 bases from J; junction bases left unmatched: 9. The CDR3 spans 14 residues. CDR3 in DNA: TGTGCCAGTAGTACGAGGGGGCTTACAGGTGAAGCTTTCTTT. Encoded protein: CASSTRGLTGEAFF.

In this sample, this clone turned up a few times. J is TRBJ2-3 and V is TRBV11-2; D not certain. The ends were cut back, 1 base at V and 2 bases at J, with 7 bases in the middle. CDR1 and CDR2 from the germline V gene are SGHAT and FQNNGV. CDR3 length: 14 residues. The CDR3 region has the DNA TGTGCCAGCAGCTTAGGCCGGTACACAGATACGCAGTATTTT. Translating gives CASSLGRYTDTQYF.

This chain connects TRBV11-3 to TRBJ2-1; D gene ambiguous. The germline CDR1 and CDR2 sequences are SGHNT and YENEEA. The CDR3 runs 12 residues. V was cut by 0 bases and J by 8 bases, with 5 bases left in between. CDR3 residues: CASSLDSHEQFF. In DNA, the CDR3 is TGTGCCAGCAGCTTAGATAGCCATGAGCAGTTCTTC.

CDR3 DNA: TGTGCCAGCATCCCGGGCAGCGGGCGTGGGGAGACCCAGTACTTC. Translating it yields CASIPGSGRGETQYF. V is TRBV7-6 and J is TRBJ2-5, with D possibly being TRBD2 (6 bases). Germline V lookup: CDR1 SGHVS, CDR2 FNYEAQ. The CDR3 consists of 15 residues. Trimming stripped 7 bases from V and 5 bases from J, with 20 bases between.

In its sample, this clone was seen once. V usage is TRBV5-1 and J usage is TRBJ1-2; 9 nucleotides line up with TRBD1. This CDR3 comprises 14 residues. CDR1 SGHRS and CDR2 YFSETQ come from the germline V gene. V shed 1 base and J 6 bases; nucleotides not matched to a gene: 4. The CDR3: CASSLLGTGNGYTF. The DNA of the CDR3 is TGCGCCAGCAGCTTGTTGGGGACAGGGAATGGCTACACCTTC.

The chain is built from TRBV7-9 and TRBJ1-1, with D hard to call. This CDR3 is 13 amino acids long. Germline V gives CDR1 SEHNR, CDR2 FQNEAQ (reference sequence). V was trimmed by 0 bases and J by 3 bases, leaving 5 bases between them. Here the CDR3 reads CASSLAEYTEAFF. The CDR3 coding sequence is TGTGCCAGCAGCTTAGCTGAGTACACTGAAGCTTTCTTT.

The rearrangement uses TRBV3-1 (or the pseudogene TRBV3-2) and TRBJ1-2; D is unclear. The CDR3 extends over 14 amino acids. Germline CDR1 and CDR2: LGHDT and YNNKEL (reference sequence). With 1 base removed from V and 2 bases from J, the gap between germline ends came to 8 bases. The CDR3 loop reads CASSQAAGNYGYTF. CDR3 sequence (DNA): TGTGCCAGCAGCCAAGCCGCTGGGAACTATGGCTACACCTTC.

The rearrangement uses TRBV15 and TRBJ1-1; 7 bases fit TRBD1. The length of the CDR3 is 15 residues. Unmatched junction bases numbered 10, after V lost 9 bases and J lost 0 bases. The germline V gene encodes CDR1 LNHNV and CDR2 YYDKDF (reference sequence). Written as DNA, the CDR3 is TGTGCCACTCTTCCATACAGGGGACTGAACACTGAAGCTTTCTTT. It yields the protein CATLPYRGLNTEAFF.

The V call is TRBV30, the J call TRBJ1-6; D remains unclear. Trimming removed 3 bases from V and 8 bases from J, with 11 bases in between. CDR1 is GTSNPN and CDR2 is SVGIG in the germline V gene (reference sequence). The CDR3 runs 13 residues. The chain's CDR3 is CAWSDSRDSPLHF. CDR3 DNA: TGTGCCTGGAGCGATAGTAGGGATTCACCCCTCCACTTT. The full variable domain, with the rest looked up from reference TRBV30 and TRBJ1-6, is SQTIHQWPATLVQPVGSPLSLECTVEGTSNPNLYWYRQAAGRGLQLLFYSVGIGQISSEVPQNLSASRPQDRQFILSSKKLLLSDSGFYLCAWSDSRDSPLHFGNGTRLTVT.

V usage is TRBV6-4 and J usage is TRBJ1-1; D may be TRBD1 (6 bases). There are 13 residues in the CDR3. Germline V gene data show CDR1 as MRHNA and CDR2 as SNTAGT. Trimming stripped 3 bases from V and 8 bases from J, with 13 bases between. CDR3 loop: CASSDGTLAEAFF. The CDR3 DNA reads TGTGCCAGCAGTGATGGGACACTGGCAGAAGCTTTCTTT.

This clone was observed a single time. This chain links TRBV11-2 with TRBJ1-4; TRBD1 might be the D (5 bases). Trimming stripped 1 base from V and 11 bases from J, with 17 bases between. The length of the CDR3 is 15 residues. Per germline, CDR1 SGHAT and CDR2 FQNNGV. The CDR3 DNA reads as TGTGCCAGCAGCTTAGCTGCCTTTCCGGGGGGGAAACTGTTTTTT. It encodes CASSLAAFPGGKLFF.

This clone was counted only a few times. The chain carries TRBV15 and TRBJ1-5; D unresolved. The CDR3 loop spans 12 amino acids. The germline V and J ends were trimmed by 0 bases and 7 bases, with 4 bases remaining between them. CDR1 and CDR2 from the germline V gene are LNHNV and YYDKDF (reference sequence). The CDR3 region has the DNA TGTGCCACCAGCAGAGATCAACAGCCCCAGCATTTT. Encoded protein: CATSRDQQPQHF.

The chain combines TRBV6-1 with TRBJ1-1; D ambiguous. Trimming removed 3 bases at V and 11 bases at J, with 10 bases between. This CDR3 spans 11 amino acids. Per the germline V gene, CDR1 is MNHNS and CDR2 is SASEGT. CDR3 sequence reads: CASSDGTSAFF. The CDR3 DNA reads as TGTGCCAGCAGTGACGGTACTTCGGCTTTCTTT.

This clone appeared a few times. The chain carries TRBV7-2 and TRBJ2-1, with 11 nucleotides matching TRBD2. In germline, CDR1 is SGHTA, CDR2 FQGNSA. This CDR3 has 15 residues. V shed 5 bases and J 10 bases; nucleotides not matched to a gene: 10. The CDR3 DNA reads TGTGCCAGCAGCCTAACTAGCGGGAGACAGACCGAGCAGTTCTTC. It encodes CASSLTSGRQTEQFF. The entire variable domain, with the rest obtained from reference TRBV7-2 and TRBJ2-1, is as follows: GAGVSQSPSNKVTEKGKDVELRCDPISGHTALYWYRQSLGQGLEFLIYFQGNSAPDKSGLPSDRFSAERTGGSVSTLTIQRTQQEDSAVYLCASSLTSGRQTEQFFGPGTRLTVL.

The chain employs TRBV2 and TRBJ2-5; maybe TRBD2 (6 bases). Germline-derived CDR1 and CDR2 are SNHLY and FYNNEI. Deletions cut 7 bases from V and 2 bases from J, with 14 bases between. This CDR3 spans 14 amino acids. The CDR3 DNA follows: TGTGCCAGCATTTTAAACCGGGAGCAAGAGACCCAGTACTTC. It yields the protein CASILNREQETQYF.

The V and J genes are TRBV4-1 and TRBJ1-2; weak D call: TRBD1 (6 bases). The CDR3 consists of 15 residues. The germline V gene encodes CDR1 MGHRA and CDR2 YSYEKL. V dropped 2 bases and J dropped 0 bases, with 10 bases sitting between them. CDR3 loop: CASSQSRTANYGYTF. The CDR3 nucleotides read TGCGCCAGCAGCCAATCTCGGACAGCTAACTATGGCTACACCTTC.

The chain carries TRBV27 and TRBJ2-1, with D maybe TRBD1 (5 bases). Germline values: CDR1 MNHEY, CDR2 SMNVEV (reference sequence). With 1 base removed from V and 6 bases from J, the gap between germline ends came to 13 bases. This CDR3 has 15 amino acids. This CDR3 reads CASSLWGDGTNEQFF. DNA for the CDR3: TGTGCCAGCAGTTTATGGGGCGATGGCACCAATGAGCAGTTCTTC.

The V call is TRBV19, the J call TRBJ1-4, with 8 bases identical to TRBD1. J lost 8 bases, V lost 3 bases, and 8 bases had no gene match. CDR3 length: 15 amino acids. Germline-derived CDR1 and CDR2 are LNHDA and SQIVND (reference sequence). CDR3 DNA sequence: TGTGCCAGTAGTATCGGACAGGGTATTGGGGAAAAACTGTTTTTT. As protein: CASSIGQGIGEKLFF.

This CDR3 reads CASSYSGRAGYEQYF. CDR3 coding DNA: TGTGCCAGCAGTTACTCGGGAAGGGCGGGCTACGAGCAGTACTTC. The V call is TRBV6-5, the J call TRBJ2-7, with D possibly being TRBD2 (5 bases). The CDR3 has 15 amino acids. Germline-derived CDR1 and CDR2 are MNHEY and SVGAGI. V lost 0 bases and J 3 bases, leaving 12 bases between the germline ends.

The chain links TRBV9 to TRBJ2-5; D unclear. This CDR3 contains 11 residues. The V gene lost 4 bases and the J gene lost 2 bases, with 3 bases spanning the gap. Looked up from germline, CDR1 is SGDLS and CDR2 is YYNGEE. The CDR3 nucleotides read TGTGCCAGCAGCCGACAAGAGACCCAGTACTTC. Translated, it gives CASSRQETQYF. The full variable domain, completed using reference TRBV9 and TRBJ2-5, is DSGVTQTPKHLITATGQRVTLRCSPRSGDLSVYWYQQSLDQGLQFLIQYYNGEERAKGNILERFSAQQFPDLHSELNLSSLELGDSALYFCASSRQETQYFGPGTRLLVL.

The chain carries TRBV27 and TRBJ2-7; the D call may be TRBD1 or TRBD2 (5 bases each). V gave up 6 bases and J gave up 5 bases, with 17 bases separating them. This CDR3 comprises 14 residues. Germline V gene lookup returns CDR1 MNHEY and CDR2 SMNVEV (reference sequence). CDR3 DNA: TGTGCCAGCAGCTCGGGGTCAGGGTGGGACGAGCAGTACTTC. Amino acid sequence: CASSSGSGWDEQYF.